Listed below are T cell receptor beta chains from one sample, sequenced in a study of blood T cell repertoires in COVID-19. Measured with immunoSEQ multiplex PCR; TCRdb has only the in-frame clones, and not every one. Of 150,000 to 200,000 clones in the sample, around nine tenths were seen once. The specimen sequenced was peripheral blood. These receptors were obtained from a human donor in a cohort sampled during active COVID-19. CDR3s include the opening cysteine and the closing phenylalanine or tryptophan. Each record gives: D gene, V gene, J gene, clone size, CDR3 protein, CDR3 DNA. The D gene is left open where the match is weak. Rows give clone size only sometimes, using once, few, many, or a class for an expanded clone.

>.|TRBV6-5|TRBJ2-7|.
CASSYPRTDGEYEQYF
TGTGCCAGCAGTTACCCCCGGACTGATGGGGAATACGAGCAGTACTTC
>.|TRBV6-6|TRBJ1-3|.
CASSYRGGGGNTIYF
TGTGCCAGCAGTTACAGGGGAGGGGGTGGAAACACCATATATTTT
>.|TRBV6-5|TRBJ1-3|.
CASSYWGRGGNTIYF
TGTGCCAGCAGTTATTGGGGGCGAGGGGGAAACACCATATATTTT
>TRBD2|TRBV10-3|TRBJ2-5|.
CAISDSRLAGGWETQYF
TGTGCCATCAGTGATTCCCGACTAGCGGGGGGCTGGGAGACCCAGTACTTC
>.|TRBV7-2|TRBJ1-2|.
CASSWAGRPLSYGYTF
TGTGCCAGCAGCTGGGCCGGCAGGCCGTTAAGCTATGGCTACACCTTC
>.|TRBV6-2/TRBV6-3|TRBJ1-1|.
CASSLAVRTEAFF
TGTGCCAGCAGTTTAGCGGTAAGGACTGAAGCTTTCTTT
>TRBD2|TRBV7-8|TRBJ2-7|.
CASSLAGTSGRGDEQYF
TGTGCCAGCAGCTTAGCAGGGACTAGCGGGAGAGGCGACGAGCAGTACTTC
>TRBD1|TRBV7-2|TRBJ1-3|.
CASSSATGGGNTIYF
TGTGCCAGCAGCTCGGCGACAGGGGGAGGAAACACCATATATTTT
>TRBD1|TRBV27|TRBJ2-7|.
CASSLQAAGTGPYEQYF
TGTGCCAGCAGTCTCCAGGCCGCCGGGACAGGGCCCTACGAGCAGTACTTC
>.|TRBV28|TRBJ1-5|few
CASSPLYQPQHF
TGTGCCAGCAGTCCTCTGTATCAGCCCCAGCATTTT
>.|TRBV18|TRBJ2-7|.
CASSPPEEPYEQYF
TGTGCCAGCTCACCTCCCGAGGAACCCTACGAGCAGTACTTC
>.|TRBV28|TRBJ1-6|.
CASSRMTGSTYNSPLHF
TGTGCCAGCAGTCGAATGACGGGGAGCACCTATAATTCACCCCTCCACTTT
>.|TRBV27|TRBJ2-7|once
CASRNNYEQYF
TGTGCCAGCAGGAACAACTACGAGCAGTACTTC
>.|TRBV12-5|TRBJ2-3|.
CASGLGWPGSDTQYF
TGTGCTAGTGGTTTGGGGTGGCCAGGGTCAGATACGCAGTATTTT